Presented here are 3 T cell receptor beta chains from one specimen sequenced in a study of Ad26.COV2.S vaccination and SARS-CoV-2 variants. Stated treatment: some 20 received Ad26.COV2.S at low or high dose, single or two shots; about five received placebo; per-sample allocation not given. Each sample was drawn 63 days after the first injection (of vaccine or placebo). Clones were read by immunoSEQ multiplex PCR, and TCRdb kept only the in-frame ones, dropping some. The data contain roughly 500,000 clones, roughly nine tenths of them seen just once; the ten biggest clones take up about 2.5%. Sequenced here: peripheral blood, sampled in a trial of Ad26.COV2.S vaccine versus placebo. These receptors were taken from a person aged 18 to 59 who received the Ad26.COV2.S COVID-19 vaccine or a placebo.

The rearrangement uses TRBV6-1 and TRBJ1-5; D is possibly TRBD1 (5 bases). Trimming pared 6 bases from V and 4 bases from J, leaving 10 bases between. Germline CDR1 is MNHNS and CDR2 is SASEGT. The CDR3 loop spans 13 amino acids. CDR3 in amino acids: CASSLGENQPQHF. CDR3 nucleotides: TGTGCCAGCAGCTTAGGGGAAAATCAGCCCCAGCATTTT.

This sequence joins TRBV3-1 (or the pseudogene TRBV3-2) and TRBJ1-2, with D maybe TRBD1 (5 bases). The CDR3 is 14 residues long. Germline-derived CDR1 and CDR2 are LGHDT and YNNKEL (reference sequence). The V end lost 3 bases, the J end lost 4 bases, and 12 bases lay between the germline ends. The CDR3 is CASSHPTEAYGYTF. The CDR3 DNA reads TGTGCCAGCAGCCACCCGACAGAAGCCTATGGCTACACCTTC.

CDR3 nucleotides: TGTGCCAGCAGCGGACTACAGGGAGCCTACGCCGGGGAGCTGTTTTTT. Translation: CASSGLQGAYAGELFF. The chain is built from TRBV9 and TRBJ2-2; TRBD1 is a possible D gene (6 bases). From germline, CDR1 is SGDLS and CDR2 YYNGEE. This CDR3 contains 16 residues. V lost 3 bases, J lost 6 bases, and 18 bases lay in between. Combining the CDR3 with reference TRBV9 and TRBJ2-2 gives the whole variable domain DSGVTQTPKHLITATGQRVTLRCSPRSGDLSVYWYQQSLDQGLQFLIQYYNGEERAKGNILERFSAQQFPDLHSELNLSSLELGDSALYFCASSGLQGAYAGELFFGEGSRLTVL.